One sample yielded the 10 T cell receptor beta chains listed below, sequenced in a study of CD8 T cells in Susac syndrome. Random hexamers primed reverse transcription of about 0.5 to 1 ug RNA. TCRdb itself ran the immunoSEQ multiplex PCR reads through MiXCR, one entry per CDR3 protein. The sample has 120,000 to 150,000 distinct CDR3 sequences; around 95% are singletons. Sequencing used CD4+ T cells from PBMCs. The origin of the receptors is a human donor with Susac syndrome.

The chain joins TRBV29-1 to TRBJ1-1, with D possibly being TRBD1 (5 bases). Germline values: CDR1 SQVTM, CDR2 ANQGSEA. Trimming pared 3 bases from V and 4 bases from J, leaving 12 bases between. This CDR3 has 13 residues. Here the CDR3 reads CSVEKGYGTEAFF. The DNA of the CDR3 is TGCAGCGTTGAGAAGGGGTATGGCACTGAAGCTTTCTTT.

The chain is built from TRBV20-1 and TRBJ1-1; D is uncertain. Germline V CDR1 and CDR2: DFQATT, SNEGSKA (reference sequence). The CDR3 consists of 14 residues. V gave up 4 bases and J gave up 5 bases, with 17 bases separating them. The CDR3 bases are TGCAGTGCTACCCTCTCTTCTGGGCCGACTGAAGCTTTCTTT. Its protein product is CSATLSSGPTEAFF.

This clonotype was seen just once. The chain recombines TRBV24-1 with TRBJ1-1; D ambiguous. The germline CDR1 and CDR2 sequences are KGHDR and SFDVKD. The V end lost 7 bases, the J end lost 0 bases, and 8 bases lay between the germline ends. This CDR3 region has 13 residues. For the CDR3, the DNA is TGTGCCACCAGAGGCGACCTGAACACTGAAGCTTTCTTT. It yields the protein CATRGDLNTEAFF.

This chain connects TRBV5-6 to TRBJ2-7, with unresolved D. Germline V lookup: CDR1 SGHDT, CDR2 YYEEEE. The germline V and J ends were trimmed by 4 bases and 4 bases, with 12 bases remaining between them. CDR3 size: 13 residues. CDR3 residues: CASSRTDIYEQYF. For the CDR3, the DNA is TGTGCCAGCAGCCGGACGGATATTTACGAGCAGTACTTC.

The chain joins TRBV20-1 to TRBJ1-5; tentative D call: TRBD1 (5 bases). V was trimmed by 5 bases and J by 6 bases, leaving 11 bases between them. This CDR3 has 12 residues. In germline, CDR1 is DFQATT, CDR2 SNEGSKA (reference sequence). The CDR3 reads CSASQGSQPQHF. The CDR3 DNA follows: TGCAGTGCTTCTCAGGGAAGTCAGCCCCAGCATTTT.

This sequence joins TRBV18 and TRBJ2-4, with D hard to call. The germline gives CDR1 KGHSH, CDR2 LQKENI. The V gene lost 6 bases and the J gene lost 7 bases, with 7 bases spanning the gap. The CDR3 has 11 amino acids. DNA of the CDR3: TGTGCCAGCTCCTCGAGGAACATTCAGTACTTC. Protein: CASSSRNIQYF.

The chain uses TRBV20-1 and TRBJ2-7; the match to TRBD1 covers 7 bases. The CDR3 totals 14 residues. CDR1 DFQATT and CDR2 SNEGSKA come from the germline V gene (reference sequence). The junction had 9 bases not matched to a gene; V was cut back by 5 bases and J by 2 bases. The CDR3, as DNA: TGCAGTGCTGTCCGGGACAGAGGCCCCTACGAGCAGTACTTC. This encodes CSAVRDRGPYEQYF.

The genes are TRBV4-1 and TRBJ2-4; D is ambiguous. Germline CDR1 and CDR2: MGHRA and YSYEKL. V was pared by 6 bases and J by 0 bases, with 6 bases between. CDR3 size: 13 residues. The DNA of the CDR3 is TGCGCCAGCAGGGCCCTAGCCAAAAACATTCAGTACTTC. Translating it yields CASRALAKNIQYF.

The chain has TRBV18 and TRBJ1-5, with 8 bases that match TRBD1. V was pared by 6 bases and J by 14 bases, with 9 bases of the junction left unmatched. The germline V gene has CDR1 KGHSH and CDR2 LQKENI. The CDR3 runs to 12 residues. CDR3 nucleotide sequence: TGTGCCAGCTCCACAGGGGGTGATAATAAGCATTTT. It yields the protein CASSTGGDNKHF.

The DNA of the CDR3 is TGTGCCAGCAGCGCGGACAGGGTTCGGAACACTGAAGCTTTCTTT. Its protein product is CASSADRVRNTEAFF. The rearrangement uses TRBV11-2 and TRBJ1-1; TRBD1 aligns across 8 bases. The germline CDR1 and CDR2 sequences are SGHAT and FQNNGV. There are 15 residues in the CDR3. The V gene end was trimmed by 5 bases and the J gene end by 1 base; junction bases not matched to a gene: 6.